This TCR beta chain originates from a study of identical twins listed by TCRdb under 2016. Broadly, across the study: The study deep-sequenced TCR alpha and beta repertoires from monozygotic twins, unrelated adults of various ages and cord blood to test whether fetal clonotypes persist. To rule out contamination, the twin experiments were replicated at different times with different library preparation protocols.

All donors were healthy Caucasians. The twin cohort consisted of three pairs of female monozygotic twins, all aged roughly 18 to 29 years. RNA for TCR libraries was isolated from peripheral blood mononuclear cells. Only a few counts were recorded for this clonotype. It has no known antigen specificity. Per-base quality was not reported, and no clone a single base away is much larger than it. The CDR3 holds 14 amino acids from the cysteine to the phenylalanine. Of the read, only the CDR3 DNA is kept; its 42 bases are in frame from base 1. From V the trimming removes 3 bases and from J it removes 8 bases, while the gene matches leave 6 bases of the junction unaccounted for. Sequences SGHAT (CDR1) and FQNNGV (CDR2) are obtained from the germline V gene. Library method: 5' RACE. The instrument given in TCRdb is Illumina HiSeq 2000. A universal primer binding site was added through template switching, and the final cDNA carried a unique molecular identifier so that TCR cDNA molecules could be counted accurately. Specific primers in the conserved constant-segment region were used to synthesize first-strand cDNA for TCR alpha and beta chains. Each cDNA library was double barcoded, with a SMART-Mk sample barcode plus Illumina barcodes, to control for contamination. TruSeq adapter sequences along with Illumina sample barcodes were introduced in two successive PCR steps. Sequencing of the TCR alpha and beta cDNA libraries was done on the Illumina HiSeq platform using custom primers. Turning to the authors' computational methods: Raw reads were processed with MiGEC to extract unique molecular identifiers, and MiXCR was used to determine CDR3 positions. Recombination models were inferred per individual with the repgenHMM and IGoR tools using an EM algorithm. The analysis of shared clonotypes was done with the tcR package in R, with sharing normalized by the product of cloneset sizes. To study raw recombination without the effects of thymic and clonal selection, out-of-frame nonproductive sequences were analyzed. In-frame beta chains were kept once TCRdb had trimmed the public reads at Q25 with fastp and called clones with MiXCR. Identical CDR3 proteins give one entry, which carries the most common genes and DNA. The V and J calls and clone size are TCRdb's, not the authors'. The sample includes hundreds of thousands of distinct CDR3 sequences, with more than 6.5% observed a single time. 0.8% to 1% of the sample rests with the top ten.

What the authors observed across the whole study: In monozygotic twins, recombination models systematically underestimated out-of-frame TCR alpha sharing, but the models matched the sharing seen between unrelated individuals. Compared with coincidental sharing between unrelated individuals, an excess of low generation-probability sequences was observed among out-of-frame TCR alpha sequences shared between twins. Because the same donors could not be followed over many years, the conclusions depended on cross-sectional statistical analysis. In beta out-of-frame sequences, excess twin sharing was weaker, because having fewer shared sequences lowered the signal-to-noise ratio. Invariant T cells such as MAIT and iNKT could partly confound zero-insertion analyses, though diverse VJ usage argued against this for most clonotypes. Abundant cord blood beta clonotypes had fewer insertions, young adult naive repertoires showed a similar but weaker trend, and memory repertoires showed no such trend.

These data also formed part of another study, on yellow fever vaccine responses in identical twins. As that second paper reports: According to the authors, in identical twins the way T cells responded to vaccination appeared partly convergent and partly personalized. In identical twins, the study followed T cell clones that responded to the vaccine with precision.

The V and J genes are TRBV11-2 and TRBJ2-1, with 8 bases in between that match TRBD1. What was sequenced was PBMCs. The origin of this receptor is a woman younger than 35 in good health. At the DNA level, the sequence is TGTGCCAGCAGCTTGTCAGGGGGCCACTATGAGCAGTTCTTC. This is translated as CASSLSGGHYEQFF.